This T cell receptor (beta chain) was captured by sequencing in a study of identical twins listed by TCRdb under 2016. For the study in its entirety: To test whether fetal clonotypes persist, this study deep-sequenced TCR alpha and beta repertoires from monozygotic twins, from unrelated adults of various ages, and from cord blood. To rule out contamination, the twin experiments were replicated at different times with different library preparation protocols.

Only healthy Caucasian donors were included. The twin cohort comprised three pairs of female monozygotic twins, all aged roughly 18 to 30 years. Peripheral blood mononuclear cells were the source from which RNA for the TCR libraries was isolated. From its cysteine to its phenylalanine, the CDR3 spans 15 amino acids. The kept DNA is CDR3 alone, 45 bases in frame from the first base. Relative to germline, V is 6 bases shorter and J is 2 bases shorter, with 15 bases between their ends. A remark on this clonotype: Its antigen is currently not known. No much larger clone exists at a distance of one base, and base qualities are not known.

The method was 5' RACE. Sequencing took place on an Illumina HiSeq 2000. Template switching added a universal primer binding site, and the final cDNA carried a unique molecular identifier that allowed TCR cDNA molecules to be counted accurately. Specific primers in the conserved constant-segment region were used to synthesize first-strand cDNA for the TCR alpha and beta chains. To control for contamination, each cDNA library was double barcoded with a SMART-Mk sample barcode plus Illumina barcodes. TruSeq adapter sequences, together with Illumina sample barcodes, were added in two successive PCR steps. The Illumina HiSeq platform was used with custom primers to sequence TCR alpha and beta cDNA libraries. On the study's bioinformatics: MiGEC was used to process raw reads and extract unique molecular identifiers, and MiXCR was used to find CDR3 positions. For each individual, recombination models were inferred using an EM algorithm with the repgenHMM and IGoR tools. The tcR package in R was used for shared clonotype analysis, with sharing normalized by the product of cloneset sizes. Out-of-frame nonproductive sequences were analyzed to study raw recombination free of thymic and clonal selection effects. The public sequencing data were trimmed at Q25 with fastp and processed into clonotypes with MiXCR by TCRdb, which kept only in-frame beta chains. Duplicate CDR3 protein sequences are folded into a single record with the most common DNA and genes. These V and J calls derive from TCRdb rather than the authors' analysis. This sample holds around 960,000 distinct CDR3 sequences; 12% were observed only once. Around 1.5% of the sample comes from the top ten.

Study-wide conclusions, independent of this receptor: Abundant cord blood beta clonotypes carried fewer insertions; young adult naive repertoires showed a weaker similar trend, while memory repertoires showed none. In beta out-of-frame sequences, excess twin sharing was weaker, because having fewer shared sequences lowered the signal-to-noise ratio. Compared with coincidental sharing between unrelated individuals, out-of-frame TCR alpha sequences shared between twins showed an excess of sequences with low generation probability. Zero-insertion analyses could be partly confounded by invariant T cells such as MAIT and iNKT, although diverse VJ usage argued against such confounding for most clonotypes. Conclusions relied on cross-sectional statistical analysis, since the same donors could not be followed over many years. In monozygotic twins, out-of-frame TCR alpha sharing was systematically underestimated by recombination models, although the models agreed with sharing between unrelated individuals.

In addition, the sample was reused for a study of yellow fever vaccine responses in identical twins. As noted in the second study: The authors reported that the T cell response to vaccination in identical twins appeared partly convergent and partly personalized. In identical twins, the study followed T cell clones that responded to the vaccine with precision.

This chain joins TRBV12-3 or TRBV12-4 to TRBJ2-3, with the D gene not clear enough to name. This sequence was found in a woman aged 18 to 35 in good health. Sequencing was done on a sample of PBMCs. The DNA reads TGTGCCAGCAGCATCCAAGGCGGCTTCACAGATACGCAGTATTTT. This is translated as CASSIQGGFTDTQYF.